The clone carrying this T cell receptor beta chain was observed at least ten times. Its antigen is currently unknown. An absence of ophthalmopathy progression within 18 months meant stable Graves' hyperthyroidism. Aged 18 to 65, the patients had hyperthyroidism that was newly diagnosed and had lasted under 2 months. Orbital computed tomography, thyroid ultrasound, serum thyroxine and TRAb, and clinical symptoms together informed the diagnoses. The length of the CDR3 is 16 residues. Germline-derived CDR1 and CDR2 are MGHRA and YSYEKL. Trimming removed 4 bases at V and 0 bases at J, with 16 bases between. This record comes from a study of T cells in Graves' hyperthyroidism and ophthalmopathy. Researchers took RNA transcripts and amplified the TCR beta CDR3 regions from them. First-round RT-PCR targeting the TCR CDR3 was performed with the HTBI primer set. TCRdb redid the calling of the multiplex PCR reads with MiXCR, one entry per CDR3 protein. The table shows some 740,000 distinct CDR3 sequences, with roughly 15% occurring only once.

Study results and limitations: The blood repertoire included most of the expanded thyroid clonotypes above 0.001.

The chain joins TRBV4-1 to TRBJ2-7; TRBD2 might be the D (5 bases). The source material was blood. This TCR derives from a woman under 30 with Graves' hyperthyroidism. The chain's CDR3 is CASSPIHSGSSYEQYF. The CDR3 DNA reads TGCGCCAGCAGCCCTATCCATTCGGGGAGCTCCTACGAGCAGTACTTC.